Listed below are T cell receptor beta chains from one sample, sequenced in a study of blood T cell repertoires in COVID-19. TCRdb's table, derived via immunoSEQ multiplex PCR, lists solely in-frame clones and lacks some. This sample yields roughly 100,000 clones, of which around 90% are seen a single time; 4.5% to 6% belongs to the top ten. The sequenced sample was peripheral blood. Every receptor here comes from a woman over 75 with active COVID-19. The CDR3 runs from the conserved cysteine through the conserved F or W. A D gene is named only where the DNA matches it firmly. Clone size, where shown, is once, few, many, or a class for clones that have expanded.

>TRBV19|TRBD1|once|TRBJ2-3
CASRTGDVGTDTQYF
TGTGCCAGCAGAACAGGGGATGTGGGCACAGATACGCAGTATTTT
>TRBV6-6|NA|NA|TRBJ2-5
CASSPSGVRETQYF
TGTGCCAGCAGCCCCTCGGGGGTGCGGGAGACCCAGTACTTC
>TRBV7-9|NA|NA|TRBJ2-7
CASSPTYREPYEQYF
TGTGCCAGCAGCCCTACTTACAGGGAACCCTACGAGCAGTACTTC
>TRBV23-1|NA|NA|TRBJ1-4
CASSRSDYLKLFF
TGCGCCAGCAGTCGCTCGGACTATCTTAAACTGTTTTTT
>TRBV29-1|NA|NA|TRBJ2-5
CSVRIRQKYQETQYF
TGCAGCGTTCGCATAAGACAGAAGTACCAAGAGACCCAGTACTTC
>TRBV5-1|TRBD2|NA|TRBJ2-2
CASRRTGLALNTGELFF
TGCGCCAGCAGGCGGACCGGACTAGCCCTAAACACCGGGGAGCTGTTTTTT
>TRBV11-1|NA|NA|TRBJ2-2
CASSPRTESSTGELFF
TGTGCCAGCAGCCCCCGGACTGAGAGTTCGACCGGGGAGCTGTTTTTT
>TRBV18|NA|NA|TRBJ2-5
CASSPPLTPETQYF
TGTGCCAGCTCACCACCGTTGACACCAGAGACCCAGTACTTC
>TRBV28|TRBD2|NA|TRBJ2-7
CASSMGGLGRSYEQYF
TGTGCCAGCAGTATGGGGGGACTAGGGAGATCCTACGAGCAGTACTTC
>TRBV3-1/TRBV3-2|NA|once|TRBJ2-1
CASSPPSRSGVLYNEQFF
TGTGCCAGCAGCCCCCCCTCTAGAAGCGGAGTTTTATACAATGAGCAGTTCTTC
>TRBV5-1|NA|NA|TRBJ1-2
CASSVTGGSYGYTF
TGCGCCAGCAGTGTGACGGGGGGGAGCTATGGCTACACCTTC
>TRBV2|TRBD1|NA|TRBJ1-5
CASTKGTGPGYSNQPQHF
TGTGCCAGCACCAAAGGGACAGGGCCGGGTTATAGCAATCAGCCCCAGCATTTT
>TRBV3-1/TRBV3-2|TRBD2|once|TRBJ2-5
CASSPPGGRRETQYF
TGTGCCAGCAGCCCACCGGGAGGGCGGAGAGAGACCCAGTACTTC
>TRBV20-1|NA|NA|TRBJ2-1
CTISRNNEQFF
TGCACGATTAGCCGAAACAATGAGCAGTTCTTC
>TRBV12-5|TRBD1|NA|TRBJ1-2
CASGSLATGWVYGYTF
TGTGCTAGTGGTTCCCTTGCGACAGGGTGGGTCTATGGCTACACCTTC
>TRBV4-1|NA|NA|TRBJ2-1
CASSQPTSHEQFF
TGCGCCAGCAGCCAACCCACTAGTCATGAGCAGTTCTTC
>TRBV6-6|TRBD1|NA|TRBJ2-3
CASTPGQGTDTQYF
TGTGCCAGCACTCCGGGACAGGGGACAGATACGCAGTATTTT
>TRBV6-2/TRBV6-3|NA|NA|TRBJ1-5
CASSYAAGEPQHF
TGTGCCAGCAGTTATGCAGCGGGTGAGCCCCAGCATTTT
>TRBV2|TRBD2|NA|TRBJ2-1
CASREGTSGLNEQFF
TGTGCCAGCAGGGAGGGGACTAGCGGGTTGAATGAGCAGTTCTTC
>TRBV7-2|NA|NA|TRBJ2-3
CASIRRRGRDTDTQYF
TGTGCCAGCATTAGAAGGAGGGGCCGGGATACAGATACGCAGTATTTT
>TRBV3-1/TRBV3-2|TRBD2|NA|TRBJ2-1
CASSPLRGLVNEQFF
TGTGCCAGCAGCCCGCTTAGGGGACTAGTAAATGAGCAGTTCTTC
>TRBV27|NA|NA|TRBJ1-2
CASSLGTPRGNYGYTF
TGTGCCAGCAGTTTAGGTACCCCCAGGGGTAACTATGGCTACACCTTC
>TRBV14|TRBD1|NA|TRBJ1-1
CASSLAAGTANTEAFF
TGTGCCAGCAGCCTGGCGGCCGGGACAGCGAACACTGAAGCTTTCTTT
>TRBV5-6|TRBD2|few|TRBJ2-1
CASSLGPVGDYRGEQFF
TGTGCCAGCAGCTTGGGCCCTGTGGGGGACTACCGGGGAGAGCAGTTCTTC
>TRBV19|NA|NA|TRBJ2-5
CASSITAPGETQYF
TGTGCCAGTAGTATTACAGCGCCGGGGGAGACCCAGTACTTC
>TRBV14|TRBD1|NA|TRBJ1-1
CASSPYGDRGRGAFF
TGTGCCAGCAGCCCCTATGGGGACAGGGGGCGGGGAGCTTTCTTT